This T cell receptor beta chain derives from a study of shared clonotypes between healthy human individuals. DNA from unsorted PBMC was sequenced on ten immunoSEQ deep assay plates. Sequenced by immunoSEQ multiplex PCR; TCRdb stores in-frame clones only, minus some. The sample records about 470,000 clones, more than 75% being singletons. All donors were healthy HIV-negative adults lacking recent acute infections or vaccinations. The specimen sequenced was PBMCs. The source of this sequence is a woman between 35 and 50 years old in good health. Some clones in this sample may be carry-over from other donors' samples.

CDR3 sequence reads: CASRRGNSPLHF. CDR3 coding DNA: TGTGCCAGCAGGAGAGGGAATTCACCCCTCCACTTT. The chain links TRBV6-1 to TRBJ1-6, with no clear D. The CDR3 consists of 12 residues. V was shortened by 6 bases and J by 7 bases, with 7 bases between the two germline ends. Germline V gene sequence: CDR1 MNHNS, CDR2 SASEGT.